A single sample is the source of the 18 T cell receptor beta chains below, sequenced in a study of blood T cell repertoires in COVID-19. TCRdb's table, derived via immunoSEQ multiplex PCR, lists solely in-frame clones and lacks some. The sample lists about 180,000 clones, about 86% occurring once. Sequencing was performed on peripheral blood. Source of these receptors: a woman aged 70-85 years with COVID-19, enrolled during active disease.

V is TRBV9 and J is TRBJ1-2, with no clear D. Trimming took 4 bases from V and 3 from J, leaving 10 bases between them. Germline V gene sequence: CDR1 SGDLS, CDR2 YYNGEE. The CDR3 loop spans 13 amino acids. The CDR3 bases are TGTGCCAGCAGCCCGGGATTACACTATGGCTACACCTTC. This translates into CASSPGLHYGYTF.

The chain uses TRBV7-3 and TRBJ1-2, with a tentative D call TRBD1 (5 bases). The germline V and J ends were trimmed by 5 bases and 7 bases, with 14 bases remaining between them. The CDR3 is 13 residues long. Germline V gives CDR1 SGHTA, CDR2 FQGTGA. The DNA of the CDR3 is TGTGCCAGCAGCGAACAGGTGGGGCTTGGCTACACCTTC. It encodes CASSEQVGLGYTF.

The chain joins TRBV5-6 to TRBJ2-7; D remains ambiguous. Germline CDR1 SGHDT, CDR2 YYEEEE. The length of the CDR3 is 12 residues. Trimming cost V 4 bases and J 9 bases, with 14 bases left between them. Here the CDR3 DNA reads TGTGCCAGCAGCCTCCGGGTCCCCGGGCAGTACTTC. Its translation is CASSLRVPGQYF.

J is TRBJ1-5 and V is TRBV6-6; D perhaps matches TRBD1 (5 bases). CDR3 length: 14 residues. The V gene lost 5 bases and the J gene lost 5 bases, with 13 bases spanning the gap. The germline gives CDR1 MNHNY, CDR2 SVGAGI (reference sequence). The CDR3 here is CASSKDRLYQPQHF. CDR3 nucleotide sequence: TGTGCCAGCAGTAAAGACAGACTTTATCAGCCCCAGCATTTT.

The chain couples TRBV11-2 to TRBJ2-7; D not certain. The CDR3 totals 14 residues. CDR1 and CDR2 from the germline V gene are SGHAT and FQNNGV. Trimming took off 1 base at V and 10 bases at J, with 17 bases between the two ends. The CDR3 DNA reads TGTGCCAGCAGCTTAGCCCGAGACTCCCGCAAACAGTACTTC. It specifies CASSLARDSRKQYF.

V gene TRBV19 combines with J gene TRBJ2-2; a weak D match, TRBD2 (5 bases). Germline CDR1 and CDR2: LNHDA and SQIVND (reference sequence). Deletions cut 3 bases from V and 3 bases from J, with 8 bases between. This CDR3 region has 14 residues. The CDR3 region is CASSIFGDTGELFF. CDR3 in DNA: TGTGCCAGTAGTATTTTCGGGGACACCGGGGAGCTGTTTTTT. The full variable domain, rest sourced from reference TRBV19 and TRBJ2-2, is DGGITQSPKYLFRKEGQNVTLSCEQNLNHDAMYWYRQDPGQGLRLIYYSQIVNDFQKGDIAEGYSVSREKKESFPLTVTSAQKNPTAFYLCASSIFGDTGELFFGEGSRLTVL.

The genes are TRBV30 and TRBJ1-1, with 8 bases that match TRBD1. V trimming: 3 bases; J trimming: 5 bases; junction bases outside the gene matches: 8. The CDR3 has 14 amino acids. The germline gives CDR1 GTSNPN, CDR2 SVGIG (reference sequence). The CDR3 bases are TGTGCCTGGAGCTGGACAGGGTTTGGGACTGAAGCTTTCTTT. Amino acid sequence: CAWSWTGFGTEAFF.

The rearrangement uses TRBV4-2 and TRBJ1-6; the D gene is possibly TRBD1 (5 bases). This CDR3 has 13 residues. Trimming removed 1 base at V and 15 bases at J, with 13 bases between. CDR1 and CDR2 from the germline V gene are LGHNA and YNFKEQ. The CDR3 protein is CASSQAQAVLLHF. In DNA form, the CDR3 reads TGTGCCAGCAGCCAAGCACAGGCGGTTCTCCTCCACTTT.

The chain recombines TRBV19 with TRBJ1-1, with TRBD1 as a possible D gene (5 bases). Germline CDR1 is LNHDA and CDR2 is SQIVND (reference sequence). The germline V and J ends were trimmed by 1 base and 6 bases, with 12 bases remaining between them. The CDR3 is 14 amino acids. The CDR3 DNA follows: TGTGCCAGTAGTATAGGTGACAGATCCGCTGAAGCTTTCTTT. Its protein product is CASSIGDRSAEAFF.

This clone was detected once. The CDR3 spells CASRATGLNTEAFF. The CDR3 nucleotides are TGTGCCAGCAGGGCTACAGGGTTGAACACTGAAGCTTTCTTT. The chain couples TRBV7-2 to TRBJ1-1; D might be TRBD1 (6 bases). This CDR3 region has 14 residues. CDR1 is SGHTA, CDR2 FQGNSA, per germline. V gave up 6 bases and J gave up 0 bases, with 11 bases separating them.

The chain employs TRBV11-3 and TRBJ1-1; D remains unclear. Trimming pared 9 bases from V and 0 bases from J, leaving 5 bases between. In germline, CDR1 is SGHNT, CDR2 YENEEA. The CDR3 is 11 residues long. The CDR3 nucleotides read TGTGCCAGTAAAATGAACACTGAAGCTTTCTTT. Translated, it gives CASKMNTEAFF.

This clone was detected only a few times. The CDR3 sequence: CASSLQTGNTGELFF. In DNA form, the CDR3 reads TGTGCCAGCAGCCTTCAGACAGGGAACACCGGGGAGCTGTTTTTT. The genes are TRBV9 and TRBJ2-2; possibly TRBD1 for D (6 bases). Germline-derived CDR1 and CDR2 are SGDLS and YYNGEE. The CDR3 sequence is 15 residues long. With 4 bases removed from V and 1 base from J, the gap between germline ends came to 11 bases.

This rearrangement joins TRBV30 to TRBJ1-4, with D uncertain. CDR1 and CDR2 from the germline V gene are GTSNPN and SVGIG (reference sequence). Trimming removed 3 bases at V and 0 bases at J, with 14 bases between. This CDR3 spans 16 amino acids. The CDR3 reads CAWSPLGPATNEKLFF. The CDR3 DNA reads TGTGCCTGGAGCCCTCTGGGCCCAGCAACTAATGAAAAACTGTTTTTT.

This clone was seen once. The chain links TRBV11-3 to TRBJ2-3; TRBD2 is a possible D gene (5 bases). The germline CDR1 and CDR2 sequences are SGHNT and YENEEA. CDR3 length: 14 residues. V lost 4 bases, J lost 0 bases, and 8 bases lay in between. CDR3 sequence (DNA): TGTGCCAGCAGCTCCAGCGGTAGCACAGATACGCAGTATTTT. This sequence encodes CASSSSGSTDTQYF.

This chain connects TRBV11-3 to TRBJ2-1; 8 nucleotides agree with TRBD1. CDR3 length: 15 residues. Trimming removed 1 base from V and 10 bases from J; junction bases left unmatched: 9. Germline V gives CDR1 SGHNT, CDR2 YENEEA. Here the CDR3 reads CASSLGRAGGNEQFF. The CDR3 DNA follows: TGTGCCAGCAGCTTAGGTCGGGCAGGGGGCAACGAGCAGTTCTTC.

The chain links TRBV28 to TRBJ2-7; 8 bases fit TRBD1. Losses at the gene ends were 7 bases for V and 6 bases for J; bases not matched to a gene: 11. The germline V gene has CDR1 MDHEN and CDR2 SYDVKM. The CDR3 has 14 amino acids. Here the CDR3 DNA reads TGTGCCAGCACCAGATTAAGGGACAGGCGCGAGCAGTACTTC. Amino acid sequence: CASTRLRDRREQYF. Drawing the rest from reference TRBV28 and TRBJ2-7, the complete variable domain is DVKVTQSSRYLVKRTGEKVFLECVQDMDHENMFWYRQDPGLGLRLIYFSYDVKMKEKGDIPEGYSVSREKKERFSLILESASTNQTSMYLCASTRLRDRREQYFGPGTRLTVT.

The genes are TRBV19 and TRBJ1-4; a possible D gene is TRBD1 (6 bases). The CDR3 sequence is 14 residues long. The ends were cut back, 7 bases at V and 8 bases at J, with 17 bases in the middle. Looked up from germline, CDR1 is LNHDA and CDR2 is SQIVND (reference sequence). CDR3 region: CASTSEGHIEKLFF. CDR3 sequence (DNA): TGTGCCAGTACCAGCGAGGGACACATAGAAAAACTGTTTTTT.

The chain joins TRBV5-6 to TRBJ2-3; D is undetermined. Trimming removed 2 bases from V and 2 bases from J, with 9 bases in between. The CDR3 spans 14 residues. Looked up from germline, CDR1 is SGHDT and CDR2 is YYEEEE. The CDR3 coding sequence is TGTGCCAGCAGCTTCCCAGCGAACACAGATACGCAGTATTTT. As protein: CASSFPANTDTQYF.